Sequencing of this T cell receptor (beta chain) was carried out in a study of cytomegalovirus exposure and HLA in healthy donors. The study, taken as a whole, reports: About 87% or about 30% of the time was how often most TCR beta V segments were productive, according to an earlier analysis. Analysis performed later found more than 15,000 TCR beta sequences associated with HLA alleles at 0.05 false discovery rate.

Samples came from healthy bone marrow donors. Donors were nominally healthy when sampled, though unrecorded immune exposures were likely. Germline CDR1 is WSHSY and CDR2 is SAAADI. This CDR3 is built from 13 residues. V lost 3 bases to trimming and J lost 7 bases; unmatched junction nucleotides: 4. There are a few counts of this clone. Its matching antigen is unknown. It was with 60 Vbeta and 13 Jbeta primers that the PCR ran. Generated by immunoSEQ multiplex PCR, the TCRdb table keeps only in-frame clones and is missing some. This table holds about 110,000 clones, approximately 79% found once. Sequencing was done on a sample of PBMCs. This chain links TRBV10-2 with TRBJ1-1; 8 bases map to TRBD1. The TCR sequence derives from a middle-aged woman in good health and CMV-seropositive. The DNA for the CDR3 is TGCGCCAGCAGTGACAGGGGGCGAGGTGAAGCTTTCTTT. It is translated as CASSDRGRGEAFF.